The rows below give T cell receptor beta chains drawn from one sample of a study of cytomegalovirus exposure and HLA in healthy donors. This table comes from immunoSEQ multiplex PCR, and its TCRdb copy is limited to in-frame clones, with some not included. Among 110,000 to 150,000 clones, 60% to 80% were seen once, and the ten largest hold 3.9%. Sequenced input: PBMCs. These receptors were obtained from a male donor in good health and CMV-seronegative. Each CDR3 is given with its conserved first and last residue. The order of the fields is J gene, clone size, CDR3 length, V gene, D gene, CDR3 DNA, CDR3 protein. The D gene is left open where the match is weak. Some rows mark clone size as missing; the rest say once, few, many or name a class of expanded clone.

j_call: TRBJ1-1
clone_size: once
cdr3_length: 13
v_call: TRBV10-1
d_call: -
cdr3_nt: TGCGCCAGCAGTTCTCAATCCCAGGGTGAAGCTTTCTTT
cdr3_aa: CASSSQSQGEAFF

j_call: TRBJ1-3
clone_size: -
cdr3_length: 16
v_call: TRBV5-1
d_call: -
cdr3_nt: TGCGCCAGCAGCTTGGGGACAAGCCGCTCTGGAAACACCATATATTTT
cdr3_aa: CASSLGTSRSGNTIYF

j_call: TRBJ2-7
clone_size: -
cdr3_length: 12
v_call: TRBV6-1
d_call: -
cdr3_nt: TGTGCCAGCAGTGAAGGGCTCTACGAGCAGTACTTC
cdr3_aa: CASSEGLYEQYF

j_call: TRBJ1-5
clone_size: -
cdr3_length: 15
v_call: TRBV19
d_call: -
cdr3_nt: TGTGCCAGTAGTCCACAGTTTAATAGCAATCAGCCCCAGCATTTT
cdr3_aa: CASSPQFNSNQPQHF

j_call: TRBJ2-5
clone_size: few
cdr3_length: 15
v_call: TRBV5-8
d_call: -
cdr3_nt: TGTGCCAGCAGCTTGTGGGCACAGGACCTGGAGACCCAGTACTTC
cdr3_aa: CASSLWAQDLETQYF

j_call: TRBJ2-5
clone_size: once
cdr3_length: 14
v_call: TRBV11-2
d_call: TRBD2
cdr3_nt: TGTGCCAGCAGCGTAGGACTAGCTCTTGAGACCCAGTACTTC
cdr3_aa: CASSVGLALETQYF

j_call: TRBJ1-3
clone_size: -
cdr3_length: 16
v_call: TRBV28
d_call: -
cdr3_nt: TGTGCCAGCGGCCCATCGGGGGATGGTTCTGGAAACACCATATATTTT
cdr3_aa: CASGPSGDGSGNTIYF

j_call: TRBJ1-1
clone_size: -
cdr3_length: 16
v_call: TRBV5-1
d_call: -
cdr3_nt: TGCGCCAGCAGCCCGGGACACGCGGTAATGAACACTGAAGCTTTCTTT
cdr3_aa: CASSPGHAVMNTEAFF

j_call: TRBJ1-4
clone_size: few
cdr3_length: 14
v_call: TRBV7-8
d_call: -
cdr3_nt: TGTGCCAGCAGCTCACGACAGGCGAGCGAAAAACTGTTTTTT
cdr3_aa: CASSSRQASEKLFF

j_call: TRBJ2-7
clone_size: -
cdr3_length: 15
v_call: TRBV5-1
d_call: -
cdr3_nt: TGCGCCAGCAGCTACTCCCAGGGGACGCGCTACGAGCAGTACTTC
cdr3_aa: CASSYSQGTRYEQYF

j_call: TRBJ1-2
clone_size: -
cdr3_length: 14
v_call: TRBV19
d_call: -
cdr3_nt: TGTGCCAGTAGTACCCGTACAGGGAACTATGGCTACACCTTC
cdr3_aa: CASSTRTGNYGYTF

j_call: TRBJ2-1
clone_size: -
cdr3_length: 12
v_call: TRBV13
d_call: -
cdr3_nt: TGTGCCAGCAGCTCCCCAGGCAGTGAGCAGTTCTTC
cdr3_aa: CASSSPGSEQFF

j_call: TRBJ2-3
clone_size: -
cdr3_length: 14
v_call: TRBV13
d_call: -
cdr3_nt: TGTGCCAGCAGCCAGAGACAGAGCACAGATACGCAGTATTTT
cdr3_aa: CASSQRQSTDTQYF

j_call: TRBJ1-2
clone_size: -
cdr3_length: 14
v_call: TRBV4-1
d_call: TRBD1
cdr3_nt: TGCGCCAGCAGCCAAGAACAGGGGAGCTATGGCTACACCTTC
cdr3_aa: CASSQEQGSYGYTF

j_call: TRBJ2-7
clone_size: -
cdr3_length: 16
v_call: TRBV13
d_call: TRBD2
cdr3_nt: TGTGCCAGCAGCTCGGGACTAGCGGGGACCTCCTACGAGCAGTACTTC
cdr3_aa: CASSSGLAGTSYEQYF

j_call: TRBJ1-4
clone_size: -
cdr3_length: 15
v_call: TRBV6-1
d_call: -
cdr3_nt: TGTGCCAGCAGTCCATCCCGGTTAGCCAATGAAAAACTGTTTTTT
cdr3_aa: CASSPSRLANEKLFF

j_call: TRBJ2-3
clone_size: -
cdr3_length: 14
v_call: TRBV7-2
d_call: TRBD2
cdr3_nt: TGTGCCAGCAGCAGAGGGACTAGCGGAGATACGCAGTATTTT
cdr3_aa: CASSRGTSGDTQYF

j_call: TRBJ2-3
clone_size: -
cdr3_length: 19
v_call: TRBV4-1
d_call: TRBD2
cdr3_nt: TGCGCCAGCAGCCAAGAACCCTCCCCCGGGACTAGCGGGGGGAGGGCGCAGTATTTT
cdr3_aa: CASSQEPSPGTSGGRAQYF

j_call: TRBJ2-1
clone_size: -
cdr3_length: 14
v_call: TRBV7-6
d_call: -
cdr3_nt: TGTGCCAGCAGCCGGGACTTCACCTACAATGAGCAGTTCTTC
cdr3_aa: CASSRDFTYNEQFF